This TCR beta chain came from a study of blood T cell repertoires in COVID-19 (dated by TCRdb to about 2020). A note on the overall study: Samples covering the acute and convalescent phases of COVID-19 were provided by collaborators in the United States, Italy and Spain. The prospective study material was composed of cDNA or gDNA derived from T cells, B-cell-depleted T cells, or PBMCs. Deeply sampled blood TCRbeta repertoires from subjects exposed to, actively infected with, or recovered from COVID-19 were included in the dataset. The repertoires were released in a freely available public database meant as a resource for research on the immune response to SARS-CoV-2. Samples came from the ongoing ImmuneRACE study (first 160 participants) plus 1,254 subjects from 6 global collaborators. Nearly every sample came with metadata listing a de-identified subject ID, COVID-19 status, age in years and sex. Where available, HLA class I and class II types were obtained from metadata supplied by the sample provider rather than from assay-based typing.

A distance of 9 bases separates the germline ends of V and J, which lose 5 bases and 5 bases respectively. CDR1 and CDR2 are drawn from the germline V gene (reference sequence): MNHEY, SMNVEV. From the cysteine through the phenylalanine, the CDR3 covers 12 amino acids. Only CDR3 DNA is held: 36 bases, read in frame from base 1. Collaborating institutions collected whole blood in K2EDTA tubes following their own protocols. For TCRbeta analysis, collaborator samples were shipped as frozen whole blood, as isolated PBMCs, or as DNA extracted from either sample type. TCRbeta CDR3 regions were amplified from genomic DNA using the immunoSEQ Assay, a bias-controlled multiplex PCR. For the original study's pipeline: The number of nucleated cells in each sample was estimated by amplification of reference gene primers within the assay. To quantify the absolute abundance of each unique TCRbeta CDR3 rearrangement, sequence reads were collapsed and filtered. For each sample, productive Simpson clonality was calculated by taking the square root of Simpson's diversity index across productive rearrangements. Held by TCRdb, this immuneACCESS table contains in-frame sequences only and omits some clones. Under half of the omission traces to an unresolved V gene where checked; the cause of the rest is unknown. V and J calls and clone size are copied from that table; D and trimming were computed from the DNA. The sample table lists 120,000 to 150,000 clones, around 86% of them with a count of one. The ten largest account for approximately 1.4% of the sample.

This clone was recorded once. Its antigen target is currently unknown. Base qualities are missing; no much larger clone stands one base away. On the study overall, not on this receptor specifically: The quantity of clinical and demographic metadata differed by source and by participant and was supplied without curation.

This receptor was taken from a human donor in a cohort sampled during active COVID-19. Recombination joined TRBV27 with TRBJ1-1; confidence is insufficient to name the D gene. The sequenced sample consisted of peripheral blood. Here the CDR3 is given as CASSTQRTEAFF. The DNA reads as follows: TGTGCCAGCAGTACCCAGCGGACTGAAGCTTTCTTT.